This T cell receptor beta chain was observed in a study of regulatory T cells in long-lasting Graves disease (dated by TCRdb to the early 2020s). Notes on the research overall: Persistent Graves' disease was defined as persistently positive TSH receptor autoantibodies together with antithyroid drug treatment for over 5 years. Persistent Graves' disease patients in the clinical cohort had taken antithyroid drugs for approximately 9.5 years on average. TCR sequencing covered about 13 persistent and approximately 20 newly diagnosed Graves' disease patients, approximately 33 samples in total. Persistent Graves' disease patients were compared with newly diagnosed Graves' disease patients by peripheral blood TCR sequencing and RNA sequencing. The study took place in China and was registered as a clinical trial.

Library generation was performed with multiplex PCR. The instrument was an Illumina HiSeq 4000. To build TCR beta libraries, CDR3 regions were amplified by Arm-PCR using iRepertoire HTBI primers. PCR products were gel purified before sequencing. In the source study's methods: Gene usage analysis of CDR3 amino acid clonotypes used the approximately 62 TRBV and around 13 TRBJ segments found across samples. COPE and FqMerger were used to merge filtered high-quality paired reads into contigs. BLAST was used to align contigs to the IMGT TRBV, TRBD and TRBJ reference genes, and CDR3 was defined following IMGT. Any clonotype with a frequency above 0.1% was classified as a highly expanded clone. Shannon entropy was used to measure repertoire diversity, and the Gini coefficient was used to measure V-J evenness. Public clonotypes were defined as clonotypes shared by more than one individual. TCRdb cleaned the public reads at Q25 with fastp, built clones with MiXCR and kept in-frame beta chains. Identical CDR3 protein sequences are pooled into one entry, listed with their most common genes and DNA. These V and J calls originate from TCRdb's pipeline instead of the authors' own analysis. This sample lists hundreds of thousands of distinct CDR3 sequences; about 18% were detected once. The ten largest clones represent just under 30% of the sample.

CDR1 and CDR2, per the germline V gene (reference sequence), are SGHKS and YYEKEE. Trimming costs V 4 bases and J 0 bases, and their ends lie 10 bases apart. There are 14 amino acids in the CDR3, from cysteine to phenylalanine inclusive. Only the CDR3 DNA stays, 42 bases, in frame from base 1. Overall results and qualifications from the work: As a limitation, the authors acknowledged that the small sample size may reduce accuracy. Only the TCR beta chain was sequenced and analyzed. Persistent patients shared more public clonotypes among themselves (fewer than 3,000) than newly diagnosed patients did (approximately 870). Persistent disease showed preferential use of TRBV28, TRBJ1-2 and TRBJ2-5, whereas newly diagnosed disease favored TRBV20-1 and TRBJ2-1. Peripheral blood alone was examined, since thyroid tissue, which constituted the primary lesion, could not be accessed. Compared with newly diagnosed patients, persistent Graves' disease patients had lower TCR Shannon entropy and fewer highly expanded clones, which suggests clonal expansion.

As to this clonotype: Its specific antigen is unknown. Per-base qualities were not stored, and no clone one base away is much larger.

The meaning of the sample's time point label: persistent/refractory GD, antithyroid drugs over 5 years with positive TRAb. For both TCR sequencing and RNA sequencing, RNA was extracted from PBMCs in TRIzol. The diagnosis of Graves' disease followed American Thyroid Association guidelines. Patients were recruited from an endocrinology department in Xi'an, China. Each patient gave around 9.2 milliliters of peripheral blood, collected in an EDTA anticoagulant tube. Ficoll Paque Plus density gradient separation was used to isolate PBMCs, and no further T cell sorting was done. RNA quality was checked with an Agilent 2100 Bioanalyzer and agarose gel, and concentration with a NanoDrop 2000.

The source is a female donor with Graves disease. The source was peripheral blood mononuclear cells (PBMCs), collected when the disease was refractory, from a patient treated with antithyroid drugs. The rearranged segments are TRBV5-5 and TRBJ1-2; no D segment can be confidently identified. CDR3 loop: CASSHAGPNYGYTF. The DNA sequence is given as TGTGCCAGCAGCCACGCTGGCCCTAACTATGGCTACACCTTC.